The 24 T cell receptor beta chains in this list originate from one sample, sequenced in a study of blood T cells in healthy people across ages. Next came a second PCR, run for about 7 to 11 cycles, which used a sample-barcoded 5' primer along with a J-beta primer mix. TCRdb reanalysed the 5' RACE reads using MiXCR and keeps one entry per CDR3 protein. The data show 800,000 to 1,300,000 distinct CDR3 sequences, approximately 25% seen once. The sample also formed part of further work on T cells of mothers and their children.

What was sequenced was blood. These receptors were collected from a girl aged 2 to 9 in good health.

The CDR3, as DNA: TGCGCCAGCAGCGCCCTTGGACTAGCGGGAGGAGGAGATACGCAGTATTTT. It yields the protein CASSALGLAGGGDTQYF. The chain recombines TRBV5-1 with TRBJ2-3, with 14 bases aligning to TRBD2. Per germline, CDR1 SGHRS and CDR2 YFSETQ. V trimming: 4 bases; J trimming: 5 bases; junction bases outside the gene matches: 9. The CDR3 is 17 amino acids.

The chain is built from TRBV7-2 and TRBJ2-6; unclear D gene. Between the trimmed V and J ends, which lost 6 bases and 3 bases, there was a span of 15 bases. The CDR3 sequence is 16 residues long. From germline, CDR1 is SGHTA and CDR2 FQGNSA. This chain's CDR3 is CASRRGGVFGANVLTF. CDR3 coding DNA: TGTGCCAGCAGGCGAGGTGGGGTATTTGGGGCCAACGTCCTGACTTTC.

As concerns this clonotype: Likely a read error: the CDR3 ends without its conserved phenylalanine or tryptophan. This rearrangement joins TRBV15 to TRBJ2-1; 12 positions match TRBD1. After removal of 3 bases from V and 2 bases from J, the junction contained 5 bases not matched to a gene. There are 17 residues in the CDR3. Germline lookup yields CDR1 LNHNV and CDR2 YYDKDF (reference sequence). The CDR3, as DNA: TGTGCCACCAGCAGTTGGGGGGACAGGGGGCCCTACAATGAGCAGTTCCTC. This codes for CATSSWGDRGPYNEQFL.

V usage is TRBV2 and J usage is TRBJ2-2, with D tentatively TRBD1 (6 bases). V was pared by 5 bases and J by 2 bases, with 18 bases between. Germline V lookup: CDR1 SNHLY, CDR2 FYNNEI. This CDR3 contains 17 residues. DNA of the CDR3: TGTGCCAGCAGTCAGACTCTCGTGGGGGCAAACACCGGGGAGCTGTTTTTT. The encoded protein is CASSQTLVGANTGELFF.

This clonotype occurred a few times. The chain is built from TRBV11-2 and TRBJ1-1; the match to TRBD1 covers 9 bases. CDR1 and CDR2 from the germline V gene are SGHAT and FQNNGV. This CDR3 contains 14 residues. The V gene end was trimmed by 7 bases and the J gene end by 1 base; junction bases not matched to a gene: 4. The DNA of the CDR3 is TGTGCCAGCACCAGGGACAGGGCGAACACTGAAGCTTTCTTT. This gives the protein CASTRDRANTEAFF.

This sequence joins TRBV7-9 and TRBJ2-7; 14 bases are shared with TRBD2. The germline gives CDR1 SEHNR, CDR2 FQNEAQ (reference sequence). J lost 13 bases, V lost 5 bases, and 7 bases had no gene match. The CDR3 covers 13 residues. CDR3 residues: CASSKGTSGSLYF. The DNA for the CDR3 is TGTGCCAGCAGCAAAGGGACTAGCGGGAGTCTCTACTTC.

This clonotype was found a few times. The rearrangement uses TRBV4-1 and TRBJ2-1, with D hard to call. Between the trimmed V and J ends, which lost 1 base and 9 bases, there was a span of 4 bases. Germline CDR1 reads MGHRA; CDR2 reads YSYEKL. The CDR3 has 11 amino acids. The CDR3 sequence: CASSQVVEQFF. CDR3 coding DNA: TGCGCCAGCAGCCAAGTTGTTGAGCAGTTCTTC.

The chain employs TRBV24-1 and TRBJ1-2, with D possibly being TRBD1 (5 bases). The V end was cut by 3 bases, the J end by 1 base, with 23 bases between. The CDR3 runs to 19 residues. Germline V CDR1 and CDR2: KGHDR, SFDVKD. CDR3 bases: TGTGCCACCAGTGATCACTCGTTAACGGACACAGCAAATAACTATGGCTACACCTTC. It encodes CATSDHSLTDTANNYGYTF.

Comments on this clonotype: Compared with germline, one end of the junction differs, possibly owing to a read error. The V gene is TRBV7-2, the J gene TRBJ1-4; D is uncertain. The germline V gene has CDR1 SGHTA and CDR2 FQGNSA. The CDR3 covers 15 residues. This chain's CDR3 is CASSLVPLRNEKLFF. CDR3 in DNA: TGTGCCAGCAGCTTGGTCCCCCTTAGGAATGAAAAACTGTTCTTT.

The chain carries TRBV10-3 and TRBJ2-5; D gene uncertain. The J call is in doubt because the DNA end fits TRBJ2-1 better. The germline gives CDR1 ENHRY, CDR2 SYGVKD. This CDR3 is built from 18 residues. The CDR3 protein is CAISESDGILLPINEQFF. As DNA, the CDR3 is TGTGCCATCAGTGAGTCGGACGGAATCCTCCTTCCGATCAATGAGCAGTTCTTC.

The chain has TRBV12-3 or TRBV12-4 and TRBJ2-5; TRBD1 matches at 12 bases. The CDR3 has 18 residues. With V trimmed by 0 bases and J by 5 bases, 10 bases remained unmatched. This CDR3 reads CASSLAGSVGTGGETQYF. In DNA form, the CDR3 reads TGTGCCAGCAGTTTAGCGGGATCGGTGGGGACAGGGGGCGAGACCCAGTACTTC.

The chain has TRBV5-6 and TRBJ2-1; D unresolved. The V gene's germline CDR1 is SGHDT and CDR2 YYEEEE. The length of the CDR3 is 11 residues. V gave up 2 bases and J gave up 10 bases, with 7 bases separating them. This CDR3 is CASSFTSEQFF. In DNA form, the CDR3 reads TGTGCCAGCAGCTTTACCTCAGAGCAGTTCTTC.

This clonotype has just a few counts. The gene calls are TRBV20-1 and TRBJ2-1, with 8 positions matching TRBD1. The germline V gene has CDR1 DFQATT and CDR2 SNEGSKA (reference sequence). The V segment lost 4 bases and the J segment 8 bases; nucleotides outside the gene matches: 16. The CDR3 consists of 16 residues. CDR3 DNA sequence: TGCAGTGCTAACCCCAGGGGGCTGGGGGCTAAGGATGAGCAGTTCTTC. Its protein product is CSANPRGLGAKDEQFF.

Only a few counts were recorded for this clonotype. This CDR3 reads CASSAGTSGSIYEQYF. The CDR3 DNA reads TGCGCCAGCAGCGCGGGGACTAGCGGGAGTATATACGAGCAGTACTTC. The rearrangement uses TRBV5-1 and TRBJ2-5; 14 bases are a match to TRBD2. The J call is in doubt because the DNA end fits TRBJ2-7 better. The germline CDR1 and CDR2 sequences are SGHRS and YFSETQ. This CDR3 has 16 amino acids.

V and J are TRBV20-1 and TRBJ2-1; 15 nucleotides align to TRBD2. The end of the DNA is better explained by TRBJ2-5, so the J call may be wrong. CDR3 length equals 15 residues. Per germline, CDR1 DFQATT and CDR2 SNEGSKA (reference sequence). The chain's CDR3 is CSAGLAGGLRGTQYF. In nucleotides, the CDR3 is TGCAGTGCTGGACTAGCGGGAGGGCTCCGAGGGACCCAGTACTTC.

V usage is TRBV6-1 and J usage is TRBJ2-3; TRBD2 matches at 13 bases. The CDR3 extends over 17 amino acids. Trimming cost V 6 bases and J 1 base; bases outside gene matches: 7. CDR1 and CDR2 from the germline V gene are MNHNS and SASEGT. CDR3 residues: CASRLPGLAGRTDTQYF. In nucleotides, the CDR3 is TGTGCCAGCAGGCTACCGGGACTAGCGGGACGCACAGATACGCAGTATTTT.

The chain has TRBV5-1 and TRBJ2-5; the D gene is possibly TRBD2 (5 bases). V gave up 0 bases and J gave up 5 bases, with 14 bases separating them. Germline assignment: CDR1 SGHRS and CDR2 YFSETQ. This CDR3 is built from 15 residues. The CDR3 reads CASSLAPLGIETQYF. CDR3 DNA sequence: TGCGCCAGCAGCTTGGCCCCCCTCGGGATCGAGACCCAGTACTTC.

V is TRBV12-3 or TRBV12-4 and J is TRBJ2-1; 10 positions match TRBD1. The junction had 7 bases not matched to a gene; V was cut back by 5 bases and J by 3 bases. The CDR3 has 16 amino acids. The CDR3, as DNA: TGTGCCAGCAGTCGGGACAGGGGAAAGGGCTACAATGAGCAGTTCTTC. This gives the protein CASSRDRGKGYNEQFF.

This clonotype has a count of ten or more. This chain joins TRBV4-3 and TRBJ2-5; TRBD2 is a possible D gene (6 bases). CDR1 LGHNA and CDR2 YSLEER come from the germline V gene. The CDR3 is 13 amino acids. V was shortened by 0 bases and J by 11 bases, with 13 bases between the two germline ends. The CDR3 here is CASSQDSGREQYF. The CDR3 DNA is TGCGCCAGCAGCCAAGATTCAGGTCGGGAGCAGTACTTC.

J is TRBJ1-5 and V is TRBV7-9; D uncertain. CDR1 and CDR2 from the germline V gene are SEHNR and FQNEAQ (reference sequence). The CDR3 has 17 residues. Trimming stripped 5 bases from V and 7 bases from J, with 24 bases between. CDR3 protein: CASSQKVVGGFEQPQHF. The CDR3 DNA sequence: TGTGCCAGCAGCCAAAAGGTGGTTGGAGGATTTGAGCAGCCCCAGCATTTT.

This clonotype occurred once. The chain uses TRBV20-1 and TRBJ2-5; maybe TRBD2 (6 bases). The better agreement between TRBJ2-7 and the DNA end casts doubt on the J call. The germline gives CDR1 DFQATT, CDR2 SNEGSKA (reference sequence). This CDR3 has 13 residues. CDR3 DNA: TGCAGTGCTAGAGATACTAGCTGGTACGAGCAGTACTTC. Encoded protein: CSARDTSWYEQYF.

In its sample, this clonotype was seen a few times. The rearrangement uses TRBV7-2 and TRBJ1-6, with D unresolved. V shed 5 bases and J shed 8 bases, with 10 bases lying between them. The CDR3 length is 13 residues. The germline CDR1 and CDR2 sequences are SGHTA and FQGNSA. CDR3 in amino acids: CASSEYSYSPLHF. The CDR3 nucleotides read TGTGCCAGCAGCGAGTACTCTTATTCACCCCTCCACTTT.

The chain joins TRBV7-2 to TRBJ2-6; 10 nucleotides line up with TRBD2. This CDR3 is built from 20 residues. With V trimmed by 3 bases and J by 1 base, 12 bases remained unmatched. The V gene's germline CDR1 is SGHTA and CDR2 FQGNSA. CDR3 DNA sequence: TGTGCCAGCAGCTTCGGGGCGTGGGGGACTAGCGTGTCTGGGGCCAACGTCCTGACTTTC. This translates into CASSFGAWGTSVSGANVLTF.

The chain employs TRBV6-1 and TRBJ2-1; D gene unclear. V was pared by 4 bases and J by 3 bases, with 7 bases between. CDR3 length equals 13 residues. Germline CDR1 MNHNS, CDR2 SASEGT. In nucleotides, the CDR3 is TGTGCCAGCAGTGCCTTTTTCTACAATGAGCAGTTCTTC. This sequence encodes CASSAFFYNEQFF.